The 31 T cell receptor beta chains listed next were all sequenced from one sample in a study of cytomegalovirus exposure and HLA in healthy donors. The PCR used 60 Vbeta and 13 Jbeta primers. Sequencing was performed with immunoSEQ multiplex PCR; in TCRdb, only in-frame clones are kept and a portion is missing. The table shows 150,000 to 200,000 clones, with 80% to 90% occurring only once. Sequenced sample: PBMCs. All receptors come from a man between 18 and 29 years old in good health and CMV-seropositive.

V gene TRBV30 combines with J gene TRBJ2-5, with 10 bases matching TRBD1. The ends lost 0 bases at V and 5 bases at J; junction bases unmatched: 3. Per the germline V gene, CDR1 is GTSNPN and CDR2 is SVGIG (reference sequence). This CDR3 contains 14 residues. CDR3 bases: TGTGCCTGGAGTGTAGGGACAGGGGATGAGACCCAGTACTTC. Its protein product is CAWSVGTGDETQYF.

Notes on this clone: One end of the junction is discordant with germline, which a read error may explain. The chain is built from TRBV7-7 and TRBJ2-1, with D possibly TRBD2 on 5 matching bases. This CDR3 has 15 residues. The V gene's germline CDR1 is SSHAT and CDR2 FNYEAQ (reference sequence). For the CDR3, the DNA is TGTGCTAGCAGCAAAAGCTCCTGGGAGTACAATGAGCAGTTCTTC. Protein product: CASSKSSWEYNEQFF.

The V gene is TRBV11-1, the J gene TRBJ2-7; TRBD2 might be the D (6 bases). This CDR3 is built from 17 residues. The V gene lost 5 bases and the J gene lost 0 bases, with 20 bases spanning the gap. The germline V gene encodes CDR1 SGHAT and CDR2 FQDESV (reference sequence). CDR3 in DNA: TGTGCCAGCAGCACACATCCGGGACTGGGGAGCTCCTACGAGCAGTACTTC. Its translation: CASSTHPGLGSSYEQYF.

The V gene is TRBV9, the J gene TRBJ2-2; TRBD2 matches at 12 bases. J lost 1 base, V lost 0 bases, and 4 bases had no gene match. This CDR3 contains 18 residues. Germline loops: CDR1 SGDLS, CDR2 YYNGEE. CDR3 nucleotides: TGTGCCAGCAGCGTAGAGGGGGGACTAGCGGGGAACACCGGGGAGCTGTTTTTT. This encodes CASSVEGGLAGNTGELFF.

V gene TRBV5-1 combines with J gene TRBJ1-4, with D possibly being TRBD1 (5 bases). V lost 5 bases and J 5 bases, leaving 10 bases between the germline ends. CDR1 SGHRS and CDR2 YFSETQ come from the germline V gene. CDR3 size: 13 residues. The CDR3 nucleotides read TGCGCCAGCAGTCAGGGATTAAATGAAAAACTGTTTTTT. Residues: CASSQGLNEKLFF.

The V call is TRBV6-5, the J call TRBJ2-7; 7 bases map to TRBD1. CDR3 length: 13 residues. V gave up 6 bases and J gave up 2 bases; unmatched junction bases: 4. Per the germline V gene, CDR1 is MNHEY and CDR2 is SVGAGI. CDR3 sequence: CASRLQGTYEQYF. CDR3 bases: TGTGCCAGCAGATTACAGGGGACCTACGAGCAGTACTTC.

The chain employs TRBV9 and TRBJ2-5; 8 positions match TRBD1. Germline values: CDR1 SGDLS, CDR2 YYNGEE. The length of the CDR3 is 15 residues. V shed 0 bases, J shed 1 base, and the junction held 2 bases outside the gene matches. DNA of the CDR3: TGTGCCAGCAGCGTAGACAGGGGGACCCAAGAGACCCAGTACTTC. It codes for CASSVDRGTQETQYF.

The chain combines TRBV7-2 with TRBJ2-3; 7 bases are a match to TRBD1. CDR3 length: 14 amino acids. The germline V gene has CDR1 SGHTA and CDR2 FQGNSA. Germline trimming cut 1 base from V and 3 bases from J; bases unmatched to any gene: 1. Here the CDR3 reads CASSLEGATDTQYF. The DNA for the CDR3 is TGTGCCAGCAGCTTAGAGGGGGCGACAGATACGCAGTATTTT.

This clone occurred a few times. The chain employs TRBV6-1 and TRBJ1-3; D is possibly TRBD1 (6 bases). The CDR3 extends over 17 amino acids. Germline CDR1 reads MNHNS; CDR2 reads SASEGT. Trimming pared 0 bases from V and 6 bases from J, leaving 18 bases between. CDR3 DNA sequence: TGTGCCAGCAGTGAAGCGTCTGCCAGGGGAATAGTAAACACCATATATTTT. Protein product: CASSEASARGIVNTIYF.

V gene TRBV15 combines with J gene TRBJ2-3; 7 nucleotides line up with TRBD1. The CDR3 extends over 17 amino acids. CDR1 and CDR2 (germline): LNHNV, YYDKDF (reference sequence). Trimming took 1 base from V and 0 from J; bases not matched to a gene: 7. The CDR3 DNA sequence: TGTGCCACCAGCAGAGTAGCAGGGGGACCTAGCACAGATACGCAGTATTTT. Residues: CATSRVAGGPSTDTQYF.

The sample holds one count of this clone. CDR3 region: CASSPRLAGGHNEQFF. Written as DNA, the CDR3 is TGTGCCAGCTCACCCCGACTAGCGGGGGGGCACAATGAGCAGTTCTTC. This rearrangement joins TRBV18 to TRBJ2-1; 14 bases are a match to TRBD2. The CDR3 runs 16 residues. J lost 5 bases, V lost 3 bases, and 3 bases had no gene match. Per the germline V gene, CDR1 is KGHSH and CDR2 is LQKENI.

The chain uses TRBV6-5 and TRBJ1-1, with D possibly being TRBD1 (6 bases). Germline V lookup: CDR1 MNHEY, CDR2 SVGAGI. This CDR3 is built from 11 residues. V lost 5 bases to trimming and J lost 8 bases, with 9 bases between them. The CDR3 nucleotides are TGTGCCAGCAGTCGTGACAGGGAAGCTTTCTTT. Encoded protein: CASSRDREAFF.

The chain uses TRBV6-1 and TRBJ1-1; 8 bases match TRBD1. This CDR3 comprises 14 residues. After removal of 6 bases from V and 3 bases from J, the junction contained 6 bases not matched to a gene. CDR1 is MNHNS and CDR2 is SASEGT in the germline V gene. For the CDR3, the DNA is TGTGCCAGCAGGAAGGGACAGGACCACACTGAAGCTTTCTTT. Translation: CASRKGQDHTEAFF.

The gene calls are TRBV6-1 and TRBJ1-2, with D perhaps matching TRBD1 (5 bases). Germline V CDR1 and CDR2: MNHNS, SASEGT. This CDR3 is built from 12 residues. With 7 bases removed from V and 4 bases from J, the gap between germline ends came to 10 bases. CDR3 sequence (DNA): TGTGCCAGCACGGGGGGAGGCTATGGCTACACCTTC. Translation: CASTGGGYGYTF.

This clone was counted once. The V call is TRBV7-2, the J call TRBJ2-3, with 9 positions matching TRBD1. Germline CDR1 reads SGHTA; CDR2 reads FQGNSA. Unmatched junction bases numbered 10, after V lost 0 bases and J lost 0 bases. The CDR3 sequence is 19 residues long. The CDR3 here is CASSLANRGRLRSTDTQYF. CDR3 sequence (DNA): TGTGCCAGCAGCTTAGCGAACAGGGGGCGCCTTCGAAGCACAGATACGCAGTATTTT.

J is TRBJ1-2 and V is TRBV9; D perhaps matches TRBD1 (6 bases). The CDR3 spans 15 residues. Germline-derived CDR1 and CDR2 are SGDLS and YYNGEE. The V end lost 4 bases, the J end lost 4 bases, and 17 bases lay between the germline ends. The CDR3 DNA sequence: TGTGCCAGCAGCACGCGGGTGACAGGTCCCTATGGCTACACCTTC. The encoded protein is CASSTRVTGPYGYTF.

This clone showed up just once. The chain joins TRBV6-1 to TRBJ2-5; D remains unclear. Between the trimmed V and J ends, which lost 10 bases and 4 bases, there was a span of 7 bases. The CDR3 spans 10 residues. Germline V gene data show CDR1 as MNHNS and CDR2 as SASEGT. This chain's CDR3 is CATRRETQYF. The CDR3 nucleotides are TGTGCCACTAGGAGAGAGACCCAGTACTTC.

In this sample, this clone turned up once. V gene TRBV6-5 combines with J gene TRBJ2-7, with unresolved D. Germline loops: CDR1 MNHEY, CDR2 SVGAGI. The CDR3 contains 13 residues. Trimming removed 3 bases from V and 5 bases from J, with 11 bases in between. The CDR3: CASSYFFDNEQYF. The DNA for the CDR3 is TGTGCCAGCAGTTATTTTTTTGACAACGAGCAGTACTTC.

The V and J genes are TRBV5-1 and TRBJ2-7, with a weak D call TRBD1 (6 bases). CDR1 SGHRS and CDR2 YFSETQ come from the germline V gene. CDR3 length equals 13 residues. Deletions cut 1 base from V and 6 bases from J, with 11 bases between. The CDR3 nucleotides are TGCGCCAGCAGCTTGCGAGGGGGACGCGAGCAGTACTTC. Protein product: CASSLRGGREQYF.

J is TRBJ2-5 and V is TRBV18; tentatively, D is TRBD2 (5 bases). The germline V and J ends were trimmed by 2 bases and 4 bases, with 8 bases remaining between them. The CDR3 extends over 13 amino acids. CDR1 KGHSH and CDR2 LQKENI come from the germline V gene. CDR3 coding DNA: TGTGCCAGCTCACCAAAGAGGGTAGAGACCCAGTACTTC. Amino acid sequence: CASSPKRVETQYF.

This chain connects TRBV30 to TRBJ1-5; D ambiguous. Between the trimmed V and J ends, which lost 0 bases and 1 base, there was a span of 4 bases. Germline V gene data show CDR1 as GTSNPN and CDR2 as SVGIG (reference sequence). This CDR3 is 13 amino acids long. CDR3 sequence reads: CAWSVASNQPQHF. The CDR3 region has the DNA TGTGCCTGGAGTGTGGCCAGCAATCAGCCCCAGCATTTT.

The chain carries TRBV18 and TRBJ2-5; perhaps TRBD1 as D (6 bases). V was pared by 1 base and J by 0 bases, with 9 bases between. The CDR3 length is 15 residues. Germline V lookup: CDR1 KGHSH, CDR2 LQKENI. CDR3: CASSPQTGNQETQYF. CDR3 coding DNA: TGTGCCAGCTCACCACAAACAGGGAACCAAGAGACCCAGTACTTC.

This chain connects TRBV23-1 to TRBJ1-2, with 8 positions matching TRBD1. TRBV23-1 is assigned to the ORF class and has an uncertain function. The J segment lost 7 bases and the V segment lost 11 bases, leaving 15 bases of the junction unmatched. The CDR3 spans 14 residues. DNA of the CDR3: TGCGCCCAGGGGCCGACAGGGGAATATTGTGGCTACACCTTC. Protein sequence: CAQGPTGEYCGYTF.

This clone has just a few counts. This chain uses TRBV28 with TRBJ1-2; 7 nucleotides align to TRBD1. The CDR3 extends over 13 amino acids. Germline V gene data show CDR1 as MDHEN and CDR2 as SYDVKM. J lost 7 bases, V lost 6 bases, and 8 bases had no gene match. CDR3 DNA sequence: TGTGCCAGCAGAGGGACAGCCTTCCGTGGCTACACCTTC. As protein: CASRGTAFRGYTF.

The chain uses TRBV18 and TRBJ2-5, with 8 bases aligning to TRBD1. This CDR3 contains 14 residues. Germline CDR1 and CDR2: KGHSH and LQKENI. V was clipped by 2 bases and J by 4 bases; unmatched bases: 3. The CDR3 loop is CASSPSGGRETQYF. Written as DNA, the CDR3 is TGTGCCAGCTCACCATCAGGGGGCAGAGAGACCCAGTACTTC.

V gene TRBV5-4 combines with J gene TRBJ1-2; maybe TRBD1 (5 bases). Germline assignment: CDR1 SGHNT and CDR2 YYREEE (reference sequence). The CDR3 is 15 residues long. Trimming shortened V by 2 bases and J by 0 bases, and 11 bases separated the two germline ends. Written as DNA, the CDR3 is TGTGCCAGCAGCTTTTACAGGCAAACTAACTATGGCTACACCTTC. This sequence encodes CASSFYRQTNYGYTF.

This chain uses TRBV5-1 with TRBJ2-3; D gene uncertain. Trimming removed 4 bases at V and 2 bases at J, with 5 bases between. The germline CDR1 and CDR2 sequences are SGHRS and YFSETQ. The CDR3 loop spans 12 amino acids. CDR3 in amino acids: CASSLDTDTQYF. The CDR3 coding sequence is TGCGCCAGCAGCCTAGACACAGATACGCAGTATTTT. Using reference TRBV5-1 and TRBJ2-3 for the parts outside the CDR3, the full variable domain is KAGVTQTPRYLIKTRGQQVTLSCSPISGHRSVSWYQQTPGQGLQFLFEYFSETQRNKGNFPGRFSGRQFSNSRSEMNVSTLELGDSALYLCASSLDTDTQYFGPGTRLTVL.

The CDR3 protein is CASTPYGGRGHEQYF. DNA for the CDR3: TGTGCCAGTACCCCATATGGGGGCCGGGGCCACGAGCAGTACTTC. This chain links TRBV19 with TRBJ2-7; TRBD1 might be the D (6 bases). Trimming stripped 7 bases from V and 5 bases from J, with 21 bases between. The germline CDR1 and CDR2 sequences are LNHDA and SQIVND (reference sequence). The CDR3 is 15 amino acids.

The J gene is TRBJ2-1, the V gene TRBV18; TRBD1 might be the D (5 bases). CDR1 is KGHSH, CDR2 LQKENI, per germline. V shed 5 bases and J shed 2 bases, with 13 bases lying between them. CDR3 length: 15 residues. CDR3 DNA: TGTGCCAGCTCAACCAGGGATTTAGCCTACAATGAGCAGTTCTTC. As protein: CASSTRDLAYNEQFF.

This clone appeared a few times. The chain uses TRBV7-9 and TRBJ2-3, with 7 bases that match TRBD1. Germline assignment: CDR1 SEHNR and CDR2 FQNEAQ (reference sequence). The V segment lost 2 bases and the J segment 2 bases; nucleotides outside the gene matches: 4. The length of the CDR3 is 15 residues. Here the CDR3 reads CASSLPTGITDTQYF. The DNA of the CDR3 is TGTGCCAGCAGCTTACCGACAGGGATCACAGATACGCAGTATTTT.

This sequence joins TRBV19 and TRBJ2-4; 7 bases line up with TRBD1. The V segment lost 4 bases and the J segment 0 bases; nucleotides outside the gene matches: 6. Germline values: CDR1 LNHDA, CDR2 SQIVND (reference sequence). The CDR3 is 16 amino acids. CDR3 DNA sequence: TGTGCCAGTAGTACACCGGGACAGCGAGCCAAAAACATTCAGTACTTC. It specifies CASSTPGQRAKNIQYF.